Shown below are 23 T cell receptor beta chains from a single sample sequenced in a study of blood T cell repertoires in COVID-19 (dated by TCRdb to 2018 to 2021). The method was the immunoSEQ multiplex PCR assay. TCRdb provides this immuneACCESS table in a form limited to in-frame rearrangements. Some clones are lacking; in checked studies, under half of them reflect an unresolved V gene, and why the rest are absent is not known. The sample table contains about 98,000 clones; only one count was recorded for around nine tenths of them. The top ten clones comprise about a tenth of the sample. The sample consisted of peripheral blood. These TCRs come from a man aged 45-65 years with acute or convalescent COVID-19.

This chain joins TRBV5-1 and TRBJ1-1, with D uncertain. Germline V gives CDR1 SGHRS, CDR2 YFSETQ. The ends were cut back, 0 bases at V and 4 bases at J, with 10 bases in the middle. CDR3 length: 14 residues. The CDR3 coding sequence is TGCGCCAGCAGCTTGGACGCCAAGAGCACTGAAGCTTTCTTT. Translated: CASSLDAKSTEAFF. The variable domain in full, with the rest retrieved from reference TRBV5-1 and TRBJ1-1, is KAGVTQTPRYLIKTRGQQVTLSCSPISGHRSVSWYQQTPGQGLQFLFEYFSETQRNKGNFPGRFSGRQFSNSRSEMNVSTLELGDSALYLCASSLDAKSTEAFFGQGTRLTVV.

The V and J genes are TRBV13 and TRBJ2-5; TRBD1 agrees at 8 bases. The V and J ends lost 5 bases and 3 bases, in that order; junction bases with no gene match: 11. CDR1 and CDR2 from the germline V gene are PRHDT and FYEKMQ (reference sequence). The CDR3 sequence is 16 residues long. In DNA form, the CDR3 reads TGTGCCAGCAGCCAAGACGGGGACAGGAGAAAAGAGACCCAGTACTTC. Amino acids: CASSQDGDRRKETQYF.

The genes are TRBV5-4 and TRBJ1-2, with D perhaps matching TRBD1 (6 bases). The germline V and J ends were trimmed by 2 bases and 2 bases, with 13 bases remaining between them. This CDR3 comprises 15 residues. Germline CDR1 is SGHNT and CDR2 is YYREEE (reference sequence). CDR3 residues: CASSFIDRSNYGYTF. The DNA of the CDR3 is TGTGCCAGCAGCTTTATCGACAGGTCCAACTATGGCTACACCTTC.

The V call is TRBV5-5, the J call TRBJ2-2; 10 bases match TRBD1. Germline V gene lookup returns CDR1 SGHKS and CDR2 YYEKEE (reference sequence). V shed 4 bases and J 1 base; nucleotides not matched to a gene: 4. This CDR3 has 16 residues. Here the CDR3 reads CASSRTGGRNTGELFF. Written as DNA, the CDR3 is TGTGCCAGCAGCCGGACAGGGGGTCGGAACACCGGGGAGCTGTTTTTT.

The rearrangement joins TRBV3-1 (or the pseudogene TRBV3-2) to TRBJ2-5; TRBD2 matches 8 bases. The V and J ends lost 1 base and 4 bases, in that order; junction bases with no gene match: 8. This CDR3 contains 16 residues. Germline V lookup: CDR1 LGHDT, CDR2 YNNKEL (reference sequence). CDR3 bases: TGTGCCAGCAGCCAAGTGACGGGAGGGTCCCCAGAGACCCAGTACTTC. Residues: CASSQVTGGSPETQYF.

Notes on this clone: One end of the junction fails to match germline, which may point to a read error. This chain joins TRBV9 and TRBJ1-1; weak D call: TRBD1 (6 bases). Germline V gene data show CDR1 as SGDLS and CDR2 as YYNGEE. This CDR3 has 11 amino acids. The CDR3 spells CASSVRDTTSF. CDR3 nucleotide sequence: TGTGCCAGCAGCGTCCGGGACACGACCTCCTTT.

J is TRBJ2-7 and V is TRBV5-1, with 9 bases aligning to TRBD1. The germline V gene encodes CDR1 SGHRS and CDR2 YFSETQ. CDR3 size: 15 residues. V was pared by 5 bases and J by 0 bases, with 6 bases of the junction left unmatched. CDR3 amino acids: CASRPTGGSSYEQYF. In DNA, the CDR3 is TGCGCCAGCAGACCGACAGGGGGATCCTCCTACGAGCAGTACTTC.

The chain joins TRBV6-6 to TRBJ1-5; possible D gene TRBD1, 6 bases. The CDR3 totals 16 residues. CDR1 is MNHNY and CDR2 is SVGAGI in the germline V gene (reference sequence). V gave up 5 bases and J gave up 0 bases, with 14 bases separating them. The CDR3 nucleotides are TGTGCCAGCAGTAATCCCGGGACACCTAGCAATCAGCCCCAGCATTTT. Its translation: CASSNPGTPSNQPQHF.

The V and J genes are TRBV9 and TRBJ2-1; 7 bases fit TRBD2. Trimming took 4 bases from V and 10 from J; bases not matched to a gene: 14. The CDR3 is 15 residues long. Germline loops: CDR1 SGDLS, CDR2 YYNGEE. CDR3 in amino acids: CASSPKGGPTGEQFF. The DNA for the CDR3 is TGTGCCAGCAGCCCAAAGGGAGGGCCGACCGGCGAGCAGTTCTTC.

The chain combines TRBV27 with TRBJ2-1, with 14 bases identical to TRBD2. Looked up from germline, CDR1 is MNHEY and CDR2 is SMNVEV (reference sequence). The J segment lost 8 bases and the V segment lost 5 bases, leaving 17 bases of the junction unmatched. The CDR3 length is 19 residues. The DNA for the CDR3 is TGTGCCAGCAGTCTGGACACTGGGACTAGCGGGAGTGAAATCGATGAGCAGTTCTTC. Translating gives CASSLDTGTSGSEIDEQFF.

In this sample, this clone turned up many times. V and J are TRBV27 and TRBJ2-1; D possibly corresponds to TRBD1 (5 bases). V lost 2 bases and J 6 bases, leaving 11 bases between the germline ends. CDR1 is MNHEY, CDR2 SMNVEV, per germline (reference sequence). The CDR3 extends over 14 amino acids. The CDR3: CASSLEFRGNEQFF. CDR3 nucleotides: TGTGCCAGCAGTTTAGAATTTAGGGGCAATGAGCAGTTCTTC.

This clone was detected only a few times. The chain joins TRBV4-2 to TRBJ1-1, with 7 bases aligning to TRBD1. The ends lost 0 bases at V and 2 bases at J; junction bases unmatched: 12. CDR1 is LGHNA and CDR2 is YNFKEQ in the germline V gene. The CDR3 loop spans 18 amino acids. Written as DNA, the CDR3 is TGTGCCAGCAGCCAAGAATGGGTGACAGGGAGTGGAAACACTGAAGCTTTCTTT. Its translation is CASSQEWVTGSGNTEAFF.

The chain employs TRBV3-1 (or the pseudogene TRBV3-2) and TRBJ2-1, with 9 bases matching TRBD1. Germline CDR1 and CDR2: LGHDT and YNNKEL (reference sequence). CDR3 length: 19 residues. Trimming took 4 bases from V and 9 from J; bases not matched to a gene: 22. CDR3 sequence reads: CASSRYFGGTGSLRGEQFF. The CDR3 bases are TGTGCCAGCAGCCGTTATTTCGGAGGGACAGGGTCCTTACGGGGTGAGCAGTTCTTC.

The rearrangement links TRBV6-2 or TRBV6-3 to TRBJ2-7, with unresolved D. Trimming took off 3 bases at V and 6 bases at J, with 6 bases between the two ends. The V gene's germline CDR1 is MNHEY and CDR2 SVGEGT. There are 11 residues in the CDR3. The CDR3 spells CASSYVSEQYF. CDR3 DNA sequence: TGTGCCAGCAGTTATGTTAGCGAGCAGTACTTC.

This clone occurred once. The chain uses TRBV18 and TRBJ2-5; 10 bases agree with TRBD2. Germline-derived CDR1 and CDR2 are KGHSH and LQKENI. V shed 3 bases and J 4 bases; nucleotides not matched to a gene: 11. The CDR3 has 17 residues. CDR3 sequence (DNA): TGTGCCAGCTCACCCGATAAGGTAGCGGGAGGCGGAGAGACCCAGTACTTC. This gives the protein CASSPDKVAGGGETQYF.

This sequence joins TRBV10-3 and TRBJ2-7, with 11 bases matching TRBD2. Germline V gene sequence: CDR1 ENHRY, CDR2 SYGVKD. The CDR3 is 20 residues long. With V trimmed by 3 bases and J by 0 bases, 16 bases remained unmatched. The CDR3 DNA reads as TGTGCCATCAGTGATTTATTAGGGGCTAGCGGGGGGTCCAGCTCCTACGAGCAGTACTTC. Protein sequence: CAISDLLGASGGSSSYEQYF.

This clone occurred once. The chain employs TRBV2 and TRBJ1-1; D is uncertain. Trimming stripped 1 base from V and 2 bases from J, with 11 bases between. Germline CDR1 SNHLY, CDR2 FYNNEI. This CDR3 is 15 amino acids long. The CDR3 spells CASSEVNSINTEAFF. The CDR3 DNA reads TGTGCCAGCAGTGAAGTCAACAGTATAAACACTGAAGCTTTCTTT.

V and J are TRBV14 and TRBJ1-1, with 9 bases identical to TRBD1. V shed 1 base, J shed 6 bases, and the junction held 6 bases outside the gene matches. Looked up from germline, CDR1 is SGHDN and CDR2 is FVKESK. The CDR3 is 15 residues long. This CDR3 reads CASSQVQGARSEAFF. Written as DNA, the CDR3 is TGTGCCAGCAGCCAAGTACAGGGGGCTAGGTCTGAAGCTTTCTTT.

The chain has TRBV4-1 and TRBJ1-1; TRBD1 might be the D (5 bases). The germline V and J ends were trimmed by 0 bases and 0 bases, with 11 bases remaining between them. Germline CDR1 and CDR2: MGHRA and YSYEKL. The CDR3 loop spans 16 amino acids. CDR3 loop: CASSQDMGGMNTEAFF. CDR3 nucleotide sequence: TGCGCCAGCAGCCAAGATATGGGGGGAATGAACACTGAAGCTTTCTTT.

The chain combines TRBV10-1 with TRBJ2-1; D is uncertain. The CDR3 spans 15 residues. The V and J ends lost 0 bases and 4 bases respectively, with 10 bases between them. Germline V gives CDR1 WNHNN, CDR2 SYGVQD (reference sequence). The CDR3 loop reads CASSESAQFYNEQFF. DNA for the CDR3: TGCGCCAGCAGTGAGTCAGCACAGTTTTACAATGAGCAGTTCTTC.

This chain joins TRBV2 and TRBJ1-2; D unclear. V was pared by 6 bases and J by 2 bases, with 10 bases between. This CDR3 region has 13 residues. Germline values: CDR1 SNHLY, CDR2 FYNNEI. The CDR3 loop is CASRLGGNYGYTF. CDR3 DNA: TGTGCCAGCAGGCTGGGAGGGAACTATGGCTACACCTTC.

The DNA for the CDR3 is TGCGCCAGCAGCCCCCCGGACAGGGCGCTCTACGAGCAGTACTTC. Amino acid sequence: CASSPPDRALYEQYF. The chain couples TRBV4-1 to TRBJ2-7; 8 bases are a match to TRBD1. Germline CDR1 reads MGHRA; CDR2 reads YSYEKL. The CDR3 is 15 amino acids. V lost 4 bases to trimming and J lost 3 bases; unmatched junction nucleotides: 8.

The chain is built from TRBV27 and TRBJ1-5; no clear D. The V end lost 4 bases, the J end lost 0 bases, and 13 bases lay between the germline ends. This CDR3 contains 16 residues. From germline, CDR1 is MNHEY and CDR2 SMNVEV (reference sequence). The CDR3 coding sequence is TGTGCCAGCAGTTCCGGGAGCGGCTATAGCAATCAGCCCCAGCATTTT. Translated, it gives CASSSGSGYSNQPQHF.